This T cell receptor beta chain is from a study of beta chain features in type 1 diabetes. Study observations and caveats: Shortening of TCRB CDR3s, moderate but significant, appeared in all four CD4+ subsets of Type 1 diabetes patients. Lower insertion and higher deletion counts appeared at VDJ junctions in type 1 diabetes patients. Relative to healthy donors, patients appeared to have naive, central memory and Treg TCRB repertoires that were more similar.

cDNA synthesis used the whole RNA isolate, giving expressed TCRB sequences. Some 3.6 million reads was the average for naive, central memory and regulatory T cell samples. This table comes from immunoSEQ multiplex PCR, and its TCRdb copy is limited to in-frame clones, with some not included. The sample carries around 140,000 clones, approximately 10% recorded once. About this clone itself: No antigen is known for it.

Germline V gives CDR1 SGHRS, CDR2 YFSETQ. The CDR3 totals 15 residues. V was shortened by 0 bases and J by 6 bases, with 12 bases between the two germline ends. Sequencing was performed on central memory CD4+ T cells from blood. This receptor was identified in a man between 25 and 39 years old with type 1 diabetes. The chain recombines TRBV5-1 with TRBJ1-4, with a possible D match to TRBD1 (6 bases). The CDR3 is CASSLDGGWDEKLFF. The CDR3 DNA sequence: TGCGCCAGCAGCTTGGATGGGGGCTGGGATGAAAAACTGTTTTTT. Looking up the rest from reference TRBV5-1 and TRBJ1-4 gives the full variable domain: KAGVTQTPRYLIKTRGQQVTLSCSPISGHRSVSWYQQTPGQGLQFLFEYFSETQRNKGNFPGRFSGRQFSNSRSEMNVSTLELGDSALYLCASSLDGGWDEKLFFGSGTQLSVL.